These T cell receptor beta chains were read from a single sample in a study of spatial heterogeneity in lung cancer. TCRdb fed the 5' RACE reads into MiXCR, producing one record per CDR3 protein. The sample carries a few thousand distinct CDR3 sequences, about 30% recorded once. The sample here was lung tumor tissue, taken at surgery. The receptor set was obtained from a female donor with early-stage non-small cell lung cancer. The CDR3 runs from the conserved cysteine through the conserved F or W. A D gene is named only where the DNA matches it firmly. A row's size may be missing; if present it is once, few, many or a size class.

clone size,D gene,V gene,J gene,CDR3 protein,CDR3 DNA
NA,TRBD1,TRBV15,TRBJ2-1,CATSRQGAGVNEQFF,TGTGCCACCAGCAGACAGGGGGCAGGTGTCAATGAGCAGTTCTTC
NA,TRBD1,TRBV7-9,TRBJ2-7,CASSYRGDYEQYF,TGTGCCAGCAGCTACAGGGGGGACTACGAGCAGTACTTC
large,NA,TRBV6-5,TRBJ1-1,CASSYLDKMNTEAFF,TGTGCCAGCAGTTACTTGGACAAAATGAACACTGAAGCTTTCTTT
few,NA,TRBV28,TRBJ2-2,CASMWGTGELFF,TGTGCCAGCATGTGGGGGACCGGGGAGCTGTTTTTT
NA,NA,TRBV18,TRBJ2-7,CASSPSASTAEQYF,TGTGCCAGCTCACCATCAGCGTCAACCGCCGAGCAGTACTTC
few,NA,TRBV24-1,TRBJ2-3,CATSDLWVDTQYF,TGTGCCACCAGTGATTTGTGGGTAGATACGCAGTATTTT
NA,NA,TRBV20-1,TRBJ2-1,CSATRAGVDNEQFF,TGCAGTGCTACCCGAGCAGGGGTGGACAATGAGCAGTTCTTC
few,NA,TRBV10-1,TRBJ2-3,CASSEFDTQYF,TGCGCCAGCAGTGAGTTCGATACGCAGTATTTT
NA,TRBD2,TRBV9,TRBJ2-2,CASSVATGLASGELFF,TGTGCCAGCAGCGTAGCTACGGGACTAGCGTCCGGGGAGCTGTTTTTT
large,TRBD1,TRBV7-2,TRBJ2-1,CASSLGDRVAYNEQFF,TGTGCCAGCAGCTTAGGTGACAGGGTGGCCTACAATGAGCAGTTCTTC
NA,NA,TRBV5-1,TRBJ2-1,CASSLAGGRSSYNEQFF,TGCGCCAGCAGCTTGGCTGGCGGGCGAAGCTCCTACAATGAGCAGTTCTTC
few,TRBD1,TRBV4-1,TRBJ2-7,CASSQDTQGAREQYF,TGCGCCAGCAGCCAAGACACACAGGGGGCGCGGGAGCAGTACTTC
NA,NA,TRBV4-3,TRBJ2-1,CASSPGISYNEQFF,TGCGCCAGCAGCCCTGGCATCTCCTACAATGAGCAGTTCTTC
large,TRBD2,TRBV7-9,TRBJ2-7,CASSFVSGRAYEQYF,TGTGCCAGCAGCTTTGTGAGCGGGAGGGCCTACGAGCAGTACTTC
NA,NA,TRBV6-5,TRBJ1-2,CASIYSPGSGYTF,TGTGCCAGCATTTACTCGCCAGGGAGTGGCTACACCTTC
NA,NA,TRBV18,TRBJ2-2,CASSTGTGELFF,TGTGCCAGCTCGACGGGGACCGGGGAGCTGTTTTTT
NA,NA,TRBV6-2/TRBV6-3,TRBJ1-5,CASSYSGASSNQPQHF,TGTGCCAGCAGTTACTCTGGAGCCTCTAGCAATCAGCCCCAGCATTTT
few,TRBD2,TRBV20-1,TRBJ2-1,CSAPRGLAGGEQFF,TGCAGTGCCCCAAGGGGACTAGCGGGTGGGGAGCAGTTCTTC
few,TRBD2,TRBV18,TRBJ2-7,CASSPKLAGDEQYF,TGTGCCAGCTCACCTAAACTAGCGGGAGACGAGCAGTACTTC